The 9 T cell receptor beta chains below were found in one sample sequenced in a study of cytomegalovirus exposure and HLA in healthy donors. Assay: immunoSEQ multiplex PCR; the TCRdb copy retains only in-frame clones and omits some. The table lists 120,000 or so clones, approximately 90% of them singletons. Sample: PBMCs. Receptor source: a woman aged 18-29 years in good health and CMV-seronegative.

This chain joins TRBV13 and TRBJ2-6; 7 bases are a match to TRBD1. The length of the CDR3 is 17 residues. The V segment lost 1 base and the J segment 3 bases; nucleotides outside the gene matches: 6. The V gene's germline CDR1 is PRHDT and CDR2 FYEKMQ (reference sequence). The CDR3 loop is CASSLASGGFGANVLTF. The CDR3 nucleotides are TGTGCCAGCAGCTTAGCTTCAGGGGGTTTTGGGGCCAACGTCCTGACTTTC.

This chain links TRBV7-9 with TRBJ1-4; the D gene is possibly TRBD1 (6 bases). This CDR3 region has 15 residues. Germline CDR1 is SEHNR and CDR2 is FQNEAQ (reference sequence). Trimming shortened V by 6 bases and J by 10 bases, and 21 bases separated the two germline ends. The CDR3 DNA reads as TGTGCCAGCAGTCGAGTGGTACAGGGATGGGGAAAACTGTTTTTT. This translates into CASSRVVQGWGKLFF.

This clone was recorded once. This chain links TRBV7-6 with TRBJ2-7; 9 bases map to TRBD1. This CDR3 comprises 14 residues. V trimming: 5 bases; J trimming: 3 bases; junction bases outside the gene matches: 5. The germline CDR1 and CDR2 sequences are SGHVS and FNYEAQ. The CDR3 here is CASSQGQGGYEQYF. DNA for the CDR3: TGTGCCAGCAGCCAGGGACAGGGTGGCTACGAGCAGTACTTC.

V and J are TRBV5-4 and TRBJ2-2; the match to TRBD2 covers 8 bases. Per germline, CDR1 SGHNT and CDR2 YYREEE (reference sequence). The CDR3 totals 17 residues. V shed 0 bases and J 4 bases; nucleotides not matched to a gene: 8. CDR3 DNA sequence: TGTGCCAGCAGCTTGGCCGTAGCGGGGAGCCTCACCGGGGAGCTGTTTTTT. Protein: CASSLAVAGSLTGELFF.

The chain is built from TRBV5-1 and TRBJ2-1; TRBD1 agrees at 9 bases. V gave up 4 bases and J gave up 0 bases; unmatched junction bases: 2. Germline assignment: CDR1 SGHRS and CDR2 YFSETQ. This CDR3 is built from 15 residues. CDR3 sequence (DNA): TGCGCCAGCAGCCAGACAGGGGGCTCCTACAATGAGCAGTTCTTC. This translates into CASSQTGGSYNEQFF.

This chain links TRBV10-1 with TRBJ2-2, with 8 bases lining up with TRBD2. Germline-derived CDR1 and CDR2 are WNHNN and SYGVQD (reference sequence). The CDR3 loop spans 17 amino acids. Germline trimming cut 0 bases from V and 2 bases from J; bases unmatched to any gene: 5. CDR3 residues: CASSESRGGHNTGELFF. DNA for the CDR3: TGCGCCAGCAGTGAGTCTCGCGGGGGGCATAACACCGGGGAGCTGTTTTTT.

The CDR3 region is CASSPGQLNEKLFF. In DNA, the CDR3 is TGTGCCAGCAGCCCCGGACAGTTAAATGAAAAACTGTTTTTT. The rearrangement joins TRBV7-2 to TRBJ1-4; possibly TRBD1 for D (6 bases). V gave up 5 bases and J gave up 5 bases, with 12 bases separating them. The CDR3 runs to 14 residues. Germline V gene lookup returns CDR1 SGHTA and CDR2 FQGNSA.

CDR3: CASATGVGHQPQHF. CDR3 DNA: TGTGCCAGTGCTACAGGTGTGGGGCATCAGCCCCAGCATTTT. V usage is TRBV19 and J usage is TRBJ1-5, with a tentative D call TRBD1 (5 bases). V was trimmed by 8 bases and J by 5 bases, leaving 16 bases between them. This CDR3 spans 14 amino acids. Germline CDR1 reads LNHDA; CDR2 reads SQIVND (reference sequence). The full variable domain, with the rest looked up from reference TRBV19 and TRBJ1-5, is DGGITQSPKYLFRKEGQNVTLSCEQNLNHDAMYWYRQDPGQGLRLIYYSQIVNDFQKGDIAEGYSVSREKKESFPLTVTSAQKNPTAFYLCASATGVGHQPQHFGDGTRLSIL.

This chain connects TRBV25-1 to TRBJ2-1, with 9 positions matching TRBD1. The CDR3 spans 15 residues. V shed 1 base and J 6 bases; nucleotides not matched to a gene: 4. Looked up from germline, CDR1 is MGHDK and CDR2 is SYGVNS. CDR3 nucleotide sequence: TGTGCCAGCAGTGAATGGGGACAGGGTGGCAATGAGCAGTTCTTC. This sequence encodes CASSEWGQGGNEQFF.